This T cell receptor (beta chain) was sequenced in a study of cytomegalovirus exposure and HLA in healthy donors. Study observations and caveats: Earlier findings revealed that most TCR beta V segments proved productive either about 90% or about 30% of the time. Rates of TCR association differed by HLA locus in a later analysis, with DRB1 highest and HLA-C lowest. Trimming of TCR beta V- and J-genes showed a link, identified in a later analysis, to a missense DCLRE1C variant.

The CDR3 has 14 amino acids. Germline V gene lookup returns CDR1 LNHDA and CDR2 SQIVND (reference sequence). Trimming removed 4 bases at V and 5 bases at J, with 14 bases between. This clone was counted only a few times. No antigen is known for it. Amplification used 60 Vbeta primers and 13 Jbeta primers. Data came from immunoSEQ multiplex PCR; TCRdb stores just in-frame clones and leaves some out. The sample contains 88,000 or so clones, 62% of which appear only once. The clonotype was recovered from a male donor in good health and CMV-seropositive. V and J are TRBV19 and TRBJ2-5; no firm D call. What was sequenced was PBMCs. The CDR3 protein is CASSKGGTVETQYF. Here the CDR3 DNA reads TGTGCCAGTAGTAAAGGCGGCACTGTTGAGACCCAGTACTTC.